This T cell receptor beta chain appears in the sequencing data of a study of shared clonotypes between healthy human individuals. This CDR3 is 12 amino acids long. CDR1 PRHDT and CDR2 FYEKMQ come from the germline V gene (reference sequence). Trimming pared 4 bases from V and 5 bases from J, leaving 6 bases between. Each sample came from a Caucasian adult donor living in Nashville, Tennessee. Once extracted for a subset, genomic DNA was divided evenly among several immunoSEQ plates. Profiling relied on immunoSEQ multiplex PCR, and the TCRdb table lists in-frame clones only, not all of them. The table lists roughly 1,500,000 clones, 98% of them singletons.

Sequencing was performed on naive CD4+ T cells sorted from blood. Stated subset: CD45RA+ positively selected. V gene TRBV13 combines with J gene TRBJ2-1; no definite D call. The clonotype was recovered from a man between 25 and 39 years old in good health. The chain's CDR3 is CASSYPNNEQFF. CDR3 in DNA: TGTGCCAGCAGCTACCCTAACAATGAGCAGTTCTTC.